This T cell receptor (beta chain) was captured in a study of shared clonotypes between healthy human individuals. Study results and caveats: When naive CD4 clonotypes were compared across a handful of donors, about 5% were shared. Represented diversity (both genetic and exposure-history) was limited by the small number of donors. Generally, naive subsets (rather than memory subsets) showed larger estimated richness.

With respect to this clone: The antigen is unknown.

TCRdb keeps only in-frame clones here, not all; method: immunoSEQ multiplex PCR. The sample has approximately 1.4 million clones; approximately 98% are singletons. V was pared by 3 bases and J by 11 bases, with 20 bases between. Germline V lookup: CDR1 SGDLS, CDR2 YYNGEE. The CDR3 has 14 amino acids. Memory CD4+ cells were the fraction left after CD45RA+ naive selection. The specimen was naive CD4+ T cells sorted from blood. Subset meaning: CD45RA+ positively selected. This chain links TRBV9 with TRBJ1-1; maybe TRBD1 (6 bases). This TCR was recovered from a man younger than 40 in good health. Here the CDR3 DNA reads TGTGCCAGCAGCGCCTCGACAGGAGGGAACGAGGCTTTCTTT. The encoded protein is CASSASTGGNEAFF. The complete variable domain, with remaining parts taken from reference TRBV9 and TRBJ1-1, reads DSGVTQTPKHLITATGQRVTLRCSPRSGDLSVYWYQQSLDQGLQFLIQYYNGEERAKGNILERFSAQQFPDLHSELNLSSLELGDSALYFCASSASTGGNEAFFGQGTRLTVV.